The rows below give T cell receptor beta chains drawn from one sample of a study of tumor-infiltrating lymphocytes in oesophageal squamous cell carcinoma. TCRdb fed the PCR reads into MiXCR, producing one record per CDR3 protein. The sample lists roughly 20,000 distinct CDR3 sequences, 36% occurring once. Source material: esophageal tumor tissue. The source of these receptors is a male donor with esophageal squamous cell carcinoma. CDR3s leave out the opening cysteine and the closing phenylalanine or tryptophan. The D gene is left open where the match is weak.

TRBJ2-3	TRBV7-8	TRBD2	ASSLLAANTDTQY
TRBJ2-3	TRBV12-3/TRBV12-4	TRBD2	ASSFGWRLAGGTTTSTDTQY
TRBJ1-1	TRBV19	-	ASIKESGVRF
-	TRBV7-9	-	ASSLVLGSYNEQY
TRBJ2-1	TRBV6-4	TRBD1	ASRPTGLFNEQF
-	TRBV7-9	-	ASSLYSTGKNEQY
TRBJ2-4	TRBV7-2	TRBD2	ASSLKRGGSGVQY
TRBJ1-2	TRBV7-9	TRBD1	ASSLGGQLYGYT
TRBJ2-1	TRBV7-2	TRBD2	ASSLAGTSGRNVEQF
TRBJ2-7	TRBV27	-	ASSFRGLLTYEQY
TRBJ2-2	TRBV7-2	TRBD1	ASSPSQGAGELF
-	TRBV27	TRBD2	ASSFRLGLAVYKQY
TRBJ2-1	TRBV5-3	-	ARSLARRVPNNEQF
TRBJ2-2	TRBV7-3	TRBD1	ASSRGQGSTGELF
TRBJ2-1	TRBV7-9	TRBD1	ASSLTGLNNEQF
-	TRBV11-2	-	ASSPITNSYNEQF
-	TRBV6-1	-	ASSEAFLEPYNEQF
TRBJ2-1	TRBV7-2	-	ASSYPSSYNEQF
TRBJ2-7	TRBV7-8	-	ASSGLLSYEQY
TRBJ2-5	TRBV7-6	TRBD2	ASSSPSGRGVVGQY
TRBJ1-2	TRBV6-2/TRBV6-3	TRBD1	ASSYSAGQGNGYT
TRBJ1-5	TRBV6-1	TRBD1	ASNLDRAGYQPQH
TRBJ2-7	TRBV28	-	ASSSGQSYEQY
TRBJ2-7	TRBV10-3	TRBD1	AISETGQGTYEQY
TRBJ2-6	TRBV7-6	-	ASSLEYKAGANVLT
TRBJ2-1	TRBV6-1	TRBD1	ASISGTGRSYNEQF
TRBJ2-1	TRBV24-1	-	ATSDRNNEQF
TRBJ2-4	TRBV10-2	-	ASSVLRWEGEQY
TRBJ1-2	TRBV19	-	ASRPRQRGRSNYGYT
TRBJ2-2	TRBV18	TRBD1	ASSPRTGVNTGELF
TRBJ2-7	TRBV13	-	ASSRGRPAYEQY